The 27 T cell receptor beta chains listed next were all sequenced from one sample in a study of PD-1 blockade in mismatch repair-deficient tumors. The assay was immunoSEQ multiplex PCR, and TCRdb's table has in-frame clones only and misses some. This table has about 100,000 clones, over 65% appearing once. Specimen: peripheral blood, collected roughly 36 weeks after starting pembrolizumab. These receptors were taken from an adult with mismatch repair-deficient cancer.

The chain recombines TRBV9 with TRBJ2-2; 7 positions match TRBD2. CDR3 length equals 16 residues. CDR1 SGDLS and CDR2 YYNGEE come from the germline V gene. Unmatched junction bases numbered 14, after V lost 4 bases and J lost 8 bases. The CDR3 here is CASSPSLAEVPGELFF. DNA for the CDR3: TGTGCCAGCAGCCCTAGTCTAGCGGAGGTCCCTGGGGAGCTGTTTTTT.

The CDR3 sequence: CAISWRLAGEYEQFF. CDR3 coding DNA: TGTGCCATCAGTTGGCGACTAGCGGGAGAGTACGAGCAGTTCTTC. This chain connects TRBV10-3 to TRBJ2-1, with TRBD2 matching 12 bases. Per the germline V gene, CDR1 is ENHRY and CDR2 is SYGVKD. The CDR3 extends over 15 amino acids. The V segment lost 5 bases and the J segment 10 bases; nucleotides outside the gene matches: 9.

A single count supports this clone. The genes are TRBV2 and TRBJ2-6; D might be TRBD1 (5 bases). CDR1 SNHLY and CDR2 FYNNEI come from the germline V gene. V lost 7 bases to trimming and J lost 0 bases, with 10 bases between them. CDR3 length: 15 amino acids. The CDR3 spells CASITDSSGANVLTF. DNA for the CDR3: TGTGCCAGCATCACAGACAGCTCTGGGGCCAACGTCCTGACTTTC.

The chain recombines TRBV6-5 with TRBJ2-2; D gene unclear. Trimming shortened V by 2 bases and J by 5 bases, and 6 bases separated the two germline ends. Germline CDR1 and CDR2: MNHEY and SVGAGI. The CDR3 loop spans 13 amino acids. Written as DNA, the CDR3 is TGTGCCAGCAGTTACAAGGGAACCGGGGAGCTGTTTTTT. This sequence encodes CASSYKGTGELFF.

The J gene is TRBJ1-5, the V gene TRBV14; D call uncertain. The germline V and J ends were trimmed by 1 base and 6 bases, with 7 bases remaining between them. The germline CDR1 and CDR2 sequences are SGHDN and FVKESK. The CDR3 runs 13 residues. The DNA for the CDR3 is TGTGCCAGCAGCCAAGGGGCGGGTCAGCCCCAGCATTTT. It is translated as CASSQGAGQPQHF.

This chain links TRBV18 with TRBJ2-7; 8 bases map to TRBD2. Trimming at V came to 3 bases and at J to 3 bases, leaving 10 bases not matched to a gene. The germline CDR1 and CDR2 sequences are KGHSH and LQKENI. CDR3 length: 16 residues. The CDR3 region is CASSPSIGGRSYEQYF. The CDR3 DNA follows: TGTGCCAGCTCACCTTCAATCGGCGGGAGGAGCTACGAGCAGTACTTC.

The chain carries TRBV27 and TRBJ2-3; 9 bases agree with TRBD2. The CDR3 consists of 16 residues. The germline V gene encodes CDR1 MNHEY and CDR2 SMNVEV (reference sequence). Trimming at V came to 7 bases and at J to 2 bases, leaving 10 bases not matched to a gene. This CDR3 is CASTTKTSGPTDTQYF. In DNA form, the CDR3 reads TGTGCCAGCACCACCAAGACTAGCGGCCCCACAGATACGCAGTATTTT.

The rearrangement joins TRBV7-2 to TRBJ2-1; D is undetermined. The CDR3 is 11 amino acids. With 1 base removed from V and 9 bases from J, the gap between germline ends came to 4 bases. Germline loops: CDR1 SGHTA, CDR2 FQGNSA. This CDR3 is CASSLVVEQFF. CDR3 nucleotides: TGTGCCAGCAGCTTAGTGGTTGAGCAGTTCTTC.

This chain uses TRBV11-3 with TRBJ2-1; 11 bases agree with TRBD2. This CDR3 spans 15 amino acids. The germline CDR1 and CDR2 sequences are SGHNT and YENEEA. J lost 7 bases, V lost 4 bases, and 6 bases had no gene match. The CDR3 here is CASSSLAGGRNEQFF. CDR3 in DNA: TGTGCCAGCAGCTCCCTAGCGGGAGGACGGAATGAGCAGTTCTTC.

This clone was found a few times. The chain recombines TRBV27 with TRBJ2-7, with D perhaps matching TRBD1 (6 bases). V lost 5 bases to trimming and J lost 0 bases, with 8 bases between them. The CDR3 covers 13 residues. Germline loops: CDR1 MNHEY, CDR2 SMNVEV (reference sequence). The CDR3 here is CASSLDSSYEQYF. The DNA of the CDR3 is TGTGCCAGCAGTCTGGACAGCTCCTACGAGCAGTACTTC.

Written as DNA, the CDR3 is TGCAGCGTAGGACTAGCGGGAGATACGCAGTATTTT. It encodes CSVGLAGDTQYF. The chain joins TRBV29-1 to TRBJ2-3; 11 bases match TRBD2. The CDR3 totals 12 residues. CDR1 is SQVTM and CDR2 is ANQGSEA in the germline V gene. With 6 bases clipped from V and 5 bases from J, the junction kept 1 base outside the gene matches.

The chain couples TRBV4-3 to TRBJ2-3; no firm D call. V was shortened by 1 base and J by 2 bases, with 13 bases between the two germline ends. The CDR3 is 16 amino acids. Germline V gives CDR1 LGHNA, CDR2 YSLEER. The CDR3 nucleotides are TGCGCCAGCAGCCAAGGCTCCGAGCCTTACACAGATACGCAGTATTTT. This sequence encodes CASSQGSEPYTDTQYF.

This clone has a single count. For the CDR3, the DNA is TGTGCCAGCACCCTAGGACTAGCGGGATCCGGGGAGCTGTTTTTT. It specifies CASTLGLAGSGELFF. This chain uses TRBV11-2 with TRBJ2-2; 12 bases map to TRBD2. Trimming cost V 7 bases and J 6 bases; bases outside gene matches: 6. Germline CDR1 and CDR2: SGHAT and FQNNGV. The CDR3 totals 15 residues.

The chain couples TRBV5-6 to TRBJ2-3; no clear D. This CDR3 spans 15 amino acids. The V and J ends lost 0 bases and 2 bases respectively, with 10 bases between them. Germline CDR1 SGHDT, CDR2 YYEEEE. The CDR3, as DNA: TGTGCCAGCAGCTTGGCGTCAACCCCCACAGATACGCAGTATTTT. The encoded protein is CASSLASTPTDTQYF.

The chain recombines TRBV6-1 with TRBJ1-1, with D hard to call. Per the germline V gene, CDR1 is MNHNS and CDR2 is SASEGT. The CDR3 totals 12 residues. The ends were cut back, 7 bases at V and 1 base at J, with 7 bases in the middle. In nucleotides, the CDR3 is TGTGCCAGCATCGACCCGAACACTGAAGCTTTCTTT. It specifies CASIDPNTEAFF.

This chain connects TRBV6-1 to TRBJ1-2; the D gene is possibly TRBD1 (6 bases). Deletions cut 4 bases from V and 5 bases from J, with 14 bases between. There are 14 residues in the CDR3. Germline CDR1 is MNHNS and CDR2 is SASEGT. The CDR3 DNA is TGTGCCAGCAGTGCTTCAGGGGTCGGATATGGCTACACCTTC. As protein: CASSASGVGYGYTF.

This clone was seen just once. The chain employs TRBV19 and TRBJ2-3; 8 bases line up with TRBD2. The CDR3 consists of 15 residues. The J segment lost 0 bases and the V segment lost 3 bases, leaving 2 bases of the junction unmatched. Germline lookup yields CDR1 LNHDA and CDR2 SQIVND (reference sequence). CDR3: CASSISGTSTDTQYF. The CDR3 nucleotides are TGTGCCAGTAGTATTAGCGGGACTAGCACAGATACGCAGTATTTT.

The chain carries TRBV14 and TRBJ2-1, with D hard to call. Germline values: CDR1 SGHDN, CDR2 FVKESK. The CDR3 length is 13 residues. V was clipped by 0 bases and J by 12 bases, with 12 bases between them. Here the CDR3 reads CASSQDRSPGQFF. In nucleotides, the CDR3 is TGTGCCAGCAGCCAAGATCGGAGTCCGGGGCAGTTCTTC. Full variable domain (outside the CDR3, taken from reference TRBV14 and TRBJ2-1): EAGVTQFPSHSVIEKGQTVTLRCDPISGHDNLYWYRRVMGKEIKFLLHFVKESKQDESGMPNNRFLAERTGGTYSTLKVQPAELEDSGVYFCASSQDRSPGQFFGPGTRLTVL.

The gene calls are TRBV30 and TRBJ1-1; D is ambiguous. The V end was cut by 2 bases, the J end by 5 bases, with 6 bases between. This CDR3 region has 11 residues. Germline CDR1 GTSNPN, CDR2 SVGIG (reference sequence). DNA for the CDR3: TGTGCCTGGAGTTTGGCGACTGAAGCTTTCTTT. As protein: CAWSLATEAFF.

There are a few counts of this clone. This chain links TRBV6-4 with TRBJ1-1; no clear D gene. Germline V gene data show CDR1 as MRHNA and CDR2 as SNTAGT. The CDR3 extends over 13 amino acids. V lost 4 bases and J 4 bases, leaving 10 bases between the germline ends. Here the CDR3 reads CASSGESGTEAFF. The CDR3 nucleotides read TGTGCCAGCAGTGGCGAATCGGGCACTGAAGCTTTCTTT.

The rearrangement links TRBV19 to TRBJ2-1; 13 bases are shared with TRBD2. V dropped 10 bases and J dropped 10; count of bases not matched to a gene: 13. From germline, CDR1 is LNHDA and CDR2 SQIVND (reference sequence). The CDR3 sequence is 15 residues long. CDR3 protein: CATYSRTSGRREQFF. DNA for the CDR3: TGTGCCACATACTCACGGACTAGCGGGAGACGCGAGCAGTTCTTC. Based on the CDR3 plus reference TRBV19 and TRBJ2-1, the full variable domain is DGGITQSPKYLFRKEGQNVTLSCEQNLNHDAMYWYRQDPGQGLRLIYYSQIVNDFQKGDIAEGYSVSREKKESFPLTVTSAQKNPTAFYLCATYSRTSGRREQFFGPGTRLTVL.

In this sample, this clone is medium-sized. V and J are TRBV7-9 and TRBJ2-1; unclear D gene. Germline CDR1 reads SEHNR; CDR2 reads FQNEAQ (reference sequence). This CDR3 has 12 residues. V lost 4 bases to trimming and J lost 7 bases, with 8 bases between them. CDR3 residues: CASSSSWNEQFF. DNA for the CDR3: TGTGCCAGCAGCTCAAGCTGGAATGAGCAGTTCTTC.

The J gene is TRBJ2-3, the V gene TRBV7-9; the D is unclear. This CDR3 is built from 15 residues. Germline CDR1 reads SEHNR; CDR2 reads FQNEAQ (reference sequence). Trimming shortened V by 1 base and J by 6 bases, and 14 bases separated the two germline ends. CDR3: CASSLDGIPQDTQYF. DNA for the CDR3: TGTGCCAGCAGCTTAGATGGGATCCCACAGGATACGCAGTATTTT.

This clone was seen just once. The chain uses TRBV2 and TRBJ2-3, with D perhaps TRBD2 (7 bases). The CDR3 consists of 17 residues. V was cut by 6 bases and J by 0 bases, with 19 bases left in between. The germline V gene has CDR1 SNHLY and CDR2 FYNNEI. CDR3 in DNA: TGTGCCAGCAGGGGAGGGGGTGAGGGCCCTAGCACAGATACGCAGTATTTT. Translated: CASRGGGEGPSTDTQYF.

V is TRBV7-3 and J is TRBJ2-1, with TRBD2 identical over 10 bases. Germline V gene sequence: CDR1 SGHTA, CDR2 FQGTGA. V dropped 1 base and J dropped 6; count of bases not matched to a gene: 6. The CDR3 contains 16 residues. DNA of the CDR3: TGTGCCAGCAGCTTAAGTGGGACTAGCGTGGGCAATGAGCAGTTCTTC. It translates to CASSLSGTSVGNEQFF.

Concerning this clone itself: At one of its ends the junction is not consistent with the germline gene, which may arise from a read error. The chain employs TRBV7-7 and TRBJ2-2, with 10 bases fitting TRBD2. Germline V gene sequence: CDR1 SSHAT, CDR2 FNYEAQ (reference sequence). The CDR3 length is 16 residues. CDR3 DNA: TGTGCTAGCAGCCAGAGGGTGACTAGCGGGTCCGGGGAGCTGTTTTTT. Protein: CASSQRVTSGSGELFF.

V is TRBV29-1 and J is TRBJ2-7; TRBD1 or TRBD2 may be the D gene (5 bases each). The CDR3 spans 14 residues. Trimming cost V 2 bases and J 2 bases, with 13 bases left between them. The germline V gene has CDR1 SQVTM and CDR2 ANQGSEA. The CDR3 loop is CSVEWGTDTYEQYF. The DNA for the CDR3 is TGCAGCGTTGAATGGGGGACGGACACCTACGAGCAGTACTTC.